This TCR beta chain was sequenced during a study of blood T cell repertoires in COVID-19. Looking at the study overall: Researchers got acute and convalescent COVID-19 samples from the United States, Italy and Spain.

The CDR3 contains 13 residues. Germline CDR1 reads MNHEY; CDR2 reads SVGAGI. V lost 7 bases to trimming and J lost 1 base, with 10 bases between them. How the authors handled the data: Estimation of nucleated cell counts relied on the amplification of reference gene primers. TCRdb's table, derived via immunoSEQ multiplex PCR, lists solely in-frame clones and lacks some. That table is the source of V, J and clone size, and D and trimming were worked out from the DNA. The sample has about 98,000 clones, approximately 84% seen once. The sequencing sample was made of peripheral blood. The receptor was derived from a woman aged 80 or older with acute or convalescent COVID-19. This sequence joins TRBV6-5 and TRBJ1-1; possible D gene TRBD1, 5 bases. The CDR3 spells CASTLTGNTEAFF. CDR3 DNA: TGTGCCAGCACCCTCACAGGGAACACTGAAGCTTTCTTT.